The T cell receptor beta chain described here comes from a study of blood T cell repertoires in COVID-19. CDR1 MDHEN and CDR2 SYDVKM come from the germline V gene. This CDR3 is built from 17 residues. With 3 bases clipped from V and 6 bases from J, the junction kept 12 bases outside the gene matches. Sequenced by immunoSEQ multiplex PCR; TCRdb stores in-frame clones only, minus some. The table includes 180,000 or so clones, approximately 91% detected once. The material sequenced was PBMCs or T cells enriched from blood (not recorded which). The V call is TRBV28, the J call TRBJ2-2, with TRBD2 matching 8 bases. The TCR originated in a woman between 18 and 30 years old who had recovered from COVID-19. The CDR3: CASSLEAGTRGAGELFF. Here the CDR3 DNA reads TGTGCCAGCAGTTTGGAAGCCGGGACTAGGGGCGCCGGGGAGCTGTTTTTT.